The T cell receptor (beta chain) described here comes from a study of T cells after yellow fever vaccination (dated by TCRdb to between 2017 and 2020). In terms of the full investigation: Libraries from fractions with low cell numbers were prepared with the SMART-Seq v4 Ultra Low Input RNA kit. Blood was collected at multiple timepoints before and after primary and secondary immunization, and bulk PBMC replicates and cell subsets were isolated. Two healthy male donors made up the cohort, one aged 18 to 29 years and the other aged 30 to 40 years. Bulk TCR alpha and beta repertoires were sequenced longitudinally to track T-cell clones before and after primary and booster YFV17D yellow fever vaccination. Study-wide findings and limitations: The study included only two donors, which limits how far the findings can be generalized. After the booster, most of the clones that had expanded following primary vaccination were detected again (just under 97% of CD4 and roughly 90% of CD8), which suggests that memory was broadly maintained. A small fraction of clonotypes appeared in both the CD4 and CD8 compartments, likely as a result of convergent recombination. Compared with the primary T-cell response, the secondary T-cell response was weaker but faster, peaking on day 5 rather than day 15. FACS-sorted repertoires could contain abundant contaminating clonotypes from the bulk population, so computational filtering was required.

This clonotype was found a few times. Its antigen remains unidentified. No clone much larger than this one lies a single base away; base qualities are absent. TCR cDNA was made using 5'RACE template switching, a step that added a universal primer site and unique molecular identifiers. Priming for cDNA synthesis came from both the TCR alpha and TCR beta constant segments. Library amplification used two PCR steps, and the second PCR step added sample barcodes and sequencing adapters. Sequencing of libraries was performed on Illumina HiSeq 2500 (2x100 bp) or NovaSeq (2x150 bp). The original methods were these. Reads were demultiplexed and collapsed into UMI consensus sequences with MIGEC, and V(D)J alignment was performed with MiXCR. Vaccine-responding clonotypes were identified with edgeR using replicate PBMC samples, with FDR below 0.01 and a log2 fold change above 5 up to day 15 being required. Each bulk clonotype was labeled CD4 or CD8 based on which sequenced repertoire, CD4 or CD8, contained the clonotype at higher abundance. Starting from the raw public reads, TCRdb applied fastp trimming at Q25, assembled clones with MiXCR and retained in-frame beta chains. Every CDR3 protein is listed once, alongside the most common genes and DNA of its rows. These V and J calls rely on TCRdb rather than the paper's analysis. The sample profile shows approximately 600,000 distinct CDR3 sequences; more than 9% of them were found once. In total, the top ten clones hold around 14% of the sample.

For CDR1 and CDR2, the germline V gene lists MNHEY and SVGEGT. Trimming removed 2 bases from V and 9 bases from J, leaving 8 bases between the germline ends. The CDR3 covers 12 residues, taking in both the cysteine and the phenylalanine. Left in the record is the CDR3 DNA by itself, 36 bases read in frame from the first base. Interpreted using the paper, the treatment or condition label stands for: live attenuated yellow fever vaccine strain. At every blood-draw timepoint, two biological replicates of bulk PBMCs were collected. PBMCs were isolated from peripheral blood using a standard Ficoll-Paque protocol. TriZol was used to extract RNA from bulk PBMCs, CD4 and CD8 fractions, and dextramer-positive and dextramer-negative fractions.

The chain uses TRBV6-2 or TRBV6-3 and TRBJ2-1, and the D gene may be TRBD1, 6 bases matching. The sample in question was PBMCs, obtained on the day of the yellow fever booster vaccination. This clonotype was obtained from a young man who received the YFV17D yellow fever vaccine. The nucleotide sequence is TGTGCCAGCAGTTACCCCAGGGGTGAGCAGTTCTTC. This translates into CASSYPRGEQFF.